One and the same sample provided the 9 T cell receptor beta chains below, sequenced in a study of T cell changes during pregnancy in multiple sclerosis. The protocol was immunoSEQ multiplex PCR, while the TCRdb copy is restricted to in-frame clones and leaves out a portion. Altogether about 70,000 clones are present, around 94% being singletons, with the ten largest covering 0.58%. The sample was peripheral blood, taken in the third trimester of pregnancy. All receptors come from a female donor with multiple sclerosis, enrolled in a pregnancy study.

The V and J genes are TRBV5-1 and TRBJ1-2, with D tentatively TRBD1 (6 bases). V lost 0 bases to trimming and J lost 2 bases, with 26 bases between them. The CDR3 covers 20 residues. The germline CDR1 and CDR2 sequences are SGHRS and YFSETQ. CDR3 protein: CASSLVPGLGGGAENYGYTF. The CDR3 DNA reads TGCGCCAGCAGCTTGGTTCCGGGATTGGGGGGGGGCGCGGAAAACTATGGCTACACCTTC.

This chain uses TRBV9 with TRBJ2-2; TRBD2 aligns across 14 bases. Unmatched junction bases numbered 10, after V lost 4 bases and J lost 8 bases. The germline gives CDR1 SGDLS, CDR2 YYNGEE. The CDR3 contains 17 residues. CDR3 sequence (DNA): TGTGCCAGCAGCCCCCGACTAGCGGGGGGGGCAATTGGGGAGCTGTTTTTT. It codes for CASSPRLAGGAIGELFF.

This chain connects TRBV27 to TRBJ2-5, with 8 positions matching TRBD2. The CDR3 runs to 16 residues. Unmatched junction bases numbered 10, after V lost 4 bases and J lost 3 bases. From germline, CDR1 is MNHEY and CDR2 SMNVEV (reference sequence). The CDR3 bases are TGTGCCAGCAGTTCTCCTGGGGATAGCGGGAAAGAGACCCAGTACTTC. This encodes CASSSPGDSGKETQYF.

The chain uses TRBV20-1 and TRBJ2-7; D perhaps matches TRBD1 (6 bases). The CDR3 contains 11 residues. Germline V gives CDR1 DFQATT, CDR2 SNEGSKA (reference sequence). Trimming cost V 6 bases and J 2 bases, with 8 bases left between them. Here the CDR3 reads CSAQGTYEQYF. The CDR3 DNA sequence: TGCAGTGCACAGGGCACCTACGAGCAGTACTTC.

The chain couples TRBV27 to TRBJ2-2; no firm D call. Germline values: CDR1 MNHEY, CDR2 SMNVEV (reference sequence). The CDR3 loop spans 15 amino acids. Trimming removed 2 bases at V and 5 bases at J, with 12 bases between. The CDR3 DNA sequence: TGTGCCAGCAGTTTAAACGAGGTTGAAACCGGGGAGCTGTTTTTT. It yields the protein CASSLNEVETGELFF.

This sequence joins TRBV27 and TRBJ1-6, with 11 bases matching TRBD1. The CDR3 covers 15 residues. Germline values: CDR1 MNHEY, CDR2 SMNVEV (reference sequence). V dropped 5 bases and J dropped 7; count of bases not matched to a gene: 4. CDR3 sequence (DNA): TGTGCCAGCAGTCTGGGACAGGGGGTGAATTCACCCCTCCACTTT. Its protein product is CASSLGQGVNSPLHF.

The genes are TRBV5-4 and TRBJ2-1; 11 nucleotides align to TRBD2. Trimming at V came to 4 bases and at J to 9 bases, leaving 9 bases not matched to a gene. Germline CDR1 reads SGHNT; CDR2 reads YYREEE (reference sequence). CDR3 length: 15 amino acids. CDR3: CASSISLAGGIEQFF. The DNA of the CDR3 is TGTGCCAGCAGCATTAGCCTAGCGGGGGGAATTGAGCAGTTCTTC.

CDR3 sequence reads: CASSLRGFGNQPQHF. The CDR3 DNA reads as TGTGCCAGCAGCTTAAGGGGATTTGGCAATCAGCCCCAGCATTTT. The genes are TRBV7-2 and TRBJ1-5, with a possible D match to TRBD1 (5 bases). The CDR3 runs 15 residues. Germline V gene sequence: CDR1 SGHTA, CDR2 FQGNSA. V dropped 2 bases and J dropped 2 bases, with 10 bases sitting between them.

The J gene is TRBJ2-5, the V gene TRBV6-6, with 8 bases identical to TRBD2. The CDR3 has 15 residues. Germline V gives CDR1 MNHNY, CDR2 SVGAGI (reference sequence). Trimming took 6 bases from V and 5 from J; bases not matched to a gene: 11. CDR3 nucleotide sequence: TGTGCCAGCAGAAAGCCGGGACTAGGTATGGAGACCCAGTACTTC. Amino acids: CASRKPGLGMETQYF.